This T cell receptor (beta chain) comes out of a study of blood T cell repertoires in COVID-19. The table came from immunoSEQ multiplex PCR; TCRdb's copy has only in-frame clones and leaves some out. The sample contains around 300,000 clones, just over 85% of which appear only once. Material for sequencing was peripheral blood. This TCR derives from a woman in her 30s with active or convalescent COVID-19.

In DNA form, the CDR3 reads TGCGCCAGCAGCCAAGAGGGGGGGCGTGTACATGGCTACACCTTC. This encodes CASSQEGGRVHGYTF. The V gene is TRBV4-3, the J gene TRBJ1-2; possible D gene TRBD1, 6 bases. Germline V lookup: CDR1 LGHNA, CDR2 YSLEER. This CDR3 spans 15 amino acids. Trimming stripped 0 bases from V and 6 bases from J, with 14 bases between.